The present T cell receptor (beta chain) was sequenced within a study of blood T cell repertoires in COVID-19. Across the whole study: Sites across the United States, Italy and Spain contributed samples from acute and convalescent COVID-19. The analysed material was cDNA or gDNA that came from T cells, B-cell-depleted T cells, or PBMCs.

This CDR3 spans 15 amino acids. V gave up 6 bases and J gave up 4 bases; unmatched junction bases: 4. Germline lookup yields CDR1 SGHTA and CDR2 FQGNSA. This clone was recorded once. Authors' methods: Cell counts per sample came from amplifying reference gene primers. TCRdb's table, derived via immunoSEQ multiplex PCR, lists solely in-frame clones and lacks some. For V, J and clone size, that table is used; D and trimming come from the DNA. The sample shows some 150,000 clones, about 88% of them seen only once. The V call is TRBV7-2, the J call TRBJ2-2; 11 bases are a match to TRBD2. This receptor was taken from a human donor with acute or convalescent COVID-19. The donor label of this sample is uncertain. Sequenced material: peripheral blood. The CDR3 coding sequence is TGTGCCAGCAGTCCCGGGACTAGCGGCACCGGGGAGCTGTTTTTT. Protein sequence: CASSPGTSGTGELFF.